The next 5 T cell receptor beta chains were all read from a single sample in a study of cytomegalovirus exposure and HLA in healthy donors (dated by TCRdb to 2015 to 2018). Preparation of the library involved the immunoSEQ multiplex PCR assay. Sourced from immuneACCESS, this table was stored by TCRdb with only in-frame sequences that have V and J called. A share of the clones is absent; for the studies checked, an unresolved V gene accounts for under half, and the remainder has no known explanation. The sample yields hundreds of thousands of clones; roughly 89% were counted once. Together, the top ten hold about 3% of the sample. Material: PBMCs. The source is a man younger than 30 in good health and CMV-seronegative.

As for this clone: The same CDR3 also results from other DNA sequences found in this sample. The chain joins TRBV5-1 to TRBJ1-6; D may be TRBD1 (5 bases). Trimming cost V 2 bases and J 2 bases, with 11 bases left between them. CDR1 is SGHRS and CDR2 is YFSETQ in the germline V gene. The CDR3 spans 16 residues. Here the CDR3 DNA reads TGCGCCAGCAGCTTAGGCGGGGGGACCTATAATTCACCCCTCCACTTT. Amino acid sequence: CASSLGGGTYNSPLHF.

CDR3 in DNA: TGCGCCAGCAGACCAACAGGGGTGACTAATGAAAAACTGTTTTTT. Translated: CASRPTGVTNEKLFF. The J gene is TRBJ1-4, the V gene TRBV5-1, with TRBD1 matching over 7 bases. Germline trimming cut 5 bases from V and 2 bases from J; bases unmatched to any gene: 6. The CDR3 covers 15 residues. Looked up from germline, CDR1 is SGHRS and CDR2 is YFSETQ.

The chain joins TRBV5-1 to TRBJ2-5; D is perhaps TRBD2 (5 bases). The CDR3 is 13 residues long. V lost 5 bases and J lost 5, with 13 bases in between. The germline CDR1 and CDR2 sequences are SGHRS and YFSETQ. This CDR3 reads CASSSWETETQYF. The DNA for the CDR3 is TGCGCCAGCAGTTCATGGGAGACTGAGACCCAGTACTTC.

This chain's CDR3 is CASSADRVHTGELFF. CDR3 nucleotide sequence: TGTGCCAGCAGCGCGGACAGGGTTCACACCGGGGAGCTGTTTTTT. The chain carries TRBV9 and TRBJ2-2; 8 bases line up with TRBD1. CDR1 is SGDLS, CDR2 YYNGEE, per germline. The V segment lost 3 bases and the J segment 3 bases; nucleotides outside the gene matches: 4. The CDR3 length is 15 residues. The complete variable domain, with remaining parts taken from reference TRBV9 and TRBJ2-2, reads DSGVTQTPKHLITATGQRVTLRCSPRSGDLSVYWYQQSLDQGLQFLIQYYNGEERAKGNILERFSAQQFPDLHSELNLSSLELGDSALYFCASSADRVHTGELFFGEGSRLTVL.

J is TRBJ1-1 and V is TRBV4-3; D ambiguous. CDR1 is LGHNA and CDR2 is YSLEER in the germline V gene. CDR3 length: 16 amino acids. V lost 1 base to trimming and J lost 0 bases, with 12 bases between them. This CDR3 is CASSQAGLGMNTEAFF. Written as DNA, the CDR3 is TGCGCCAGCAGCCAAGCGGGGTTAGGGATGAACACTGAAGCTTTCTTT.